Here is one T cell receptor (beta chain) with its context. Its antigen remains unknown. The sample belongs to a study of blood T cells in healthy people across ages. The authors ran a second PCR of 7 to 11 cycles using a sample-barcoded 5' primer and a J-beta primer mix. From the 5' RACE reads, TCRdb called clonotypes with MiXCR, one entry per CDR3 protein. Here the sample spans more than 700,000 distinct CDR3 sequences, about 42% being singletons. Germline CDR1 is SGDLS and CDR2 is YYNGEE. The ends lost 2 bases at V and 4 bases at J; junction bases unmatched: 8. This CDR3 is built from 16 residues. Study-level findings and limits: Observed TCR beta diversity showed a strong correlation with the percentage of naive T cells as measured by flow cytometry.

The rearrangement joins TRBV9 to TRBJ1-5, with 8 bases matching TRBD1. This TCR derives from a man of 80 years or more in good health. The sample comprised blood. The CDR3: CASSVGIGTGNQPQHF. DNA for the CDR3: TGTGCCAGCAGCGTGGGTATCGGGACAGGTAATCAGCCCCAGCATTTT.